This is a list of T cell receptor beta chains from one sample in a study of T cell responses to AZD1222 COVID-19 vaccine. Assay: immunoSEQ multiplex PCR; the TCRdb copy retains only in-frame clones and omits some. Of about 140,000 clones in the sample, over 80% were seen once. Sample: peripheral blood, taken 28 days after the second AZD1222 dose. These TCRs come from an adult who received the AZD1222 COVID-19 vaccine. The CDR3 runs from the conserved cysteine through the conserved F or W. Each record gives: clone size, V gene, CDR3 length, D gene, J gene, CDR3 DNA, CDR3 protein. The D gene is left open where the match is weak. Only some rows state a clone size, as once, few, many or a class for expanded clones.

size: few; V: TRBV29-1; length: 12; D: .; J: TRBJ2-5; DNA: TGCAGCGGGGACCCGGATGGAGAGACCCAGTACTTC; CDR3: CSGDPDGETQYF
size: .; V: TRBV28; length: 19; D: .; J: TRBJ1-2; DNA: TGTGCCAGCAGTTTGGTGGCAGGGAGGATGATGCCAGCTAACTATGGCTACACCTTC; CDR3: CASSLVAGRMMPANYGYTF
size: .; V: TRBV3-1/TRBV3-2; length: 14; D: .; J: TRBJ2-7; DNA: TGTGCCAGCAGCCGGGACCCCACCCGGAACGAGCAGTACTTC; CDR3: CASSRDPTRNEQYF
size: .; V: TRBV28; length: 13; D: .; J: TRBJ1-2; DNA: TGTGCCAGCAGTCCGGACAGCTGGAAGGGCTACACCTTC; CDR3: CASSPDSWKGYTF
size: .; V: TRBV5-1; length: 15; D: .; J: TRBJ2-5; DNA: TGCGCCAGCAGCGGCGCCGGGACCCGCGGGGAGACCCAGTACTTC; CDR3: CASSGAGTRGETQYF
size: .; V: TRBV2; length: 13; D: .; J: TRBJ2-5; DNA: TGTGCCAGCACGGCGACGTACCAAGAGACCCAGTACTTC; CDR3: CASTATYQETQYF
size: .; V: TRBV12-3/TRBV12-4; length: 13; D: .; J: TRBJ2-1; DNA: TGTGCCAGCAGTTTTCAGAAGGACAATGAGCAGTTCTTC; CDR3: CASSFQKDNEQFF
size: .; V: TRBV18; length: 14; D: .; J: TRBJ1-1; DNA: TGTGCCAGCTCACCGTCGGGTCCGTACACTGAAGCTTTCTTT; CDR3: CASSPSGPYTEAFF
size: .; V: TRBV19; length: 14; D: .; J: TRBJ1-2; DNA: TGTGCCAGTAGTATTCTGGCGCCGGTTTTGGGCTACACCTTC; CDR3: CASSILAPVLGYTF
size: .; V: TRBV3-1/TRBV3-2; length: 16; D: .; J: TRBJ2-7; DNA: TGTGCCAGCAGCCAAGTAGGGGTGGGAGGCAGCCACGAGCAGTACTTC; CDR3: CASSQVGVGGSHEQYF
size: .; V: TRBV6-5; length: 15; D: TRBD2; J: TRBJ2-7; DNA: TGTGCCAGCAGTTACTCGGCTAGCGGCTCCTACGAGCAGTACTTC; CDR3: CASSYSASGSYEQYF
size: .; V: TRBV10-3; length: 14; D: TRBD1; J: TRBJ2-1; DNA: TGTGCCATCAGTCCGGGACAGGAATACAATGAGCAGTTCTTC; CDR3: CAISPGQEYNEQFF
size: .; V: TRBV19; length: 15; D: .; J: TRBJ1-5; DNA: TGTGCCAGTAGTATAAGCAAGCATAGCAATCAGCCCCAGCATTTT; CDR3: CASSISKHSNQPQHF
size: .; V: TRBV7-8; length: 16; D: TRBD2; J: TRBJ2-7; DNA: TGTGCCAGCAGCCTTTCGGCTAGCGGGAGGATCCACGAGCAGTACTTC; CDR3: CASSLSASGRIHEQYF
size: .; V: TRBV28; length: 15; D: TRBD1; J: TRBJ2-2; DNA: TGTGCCAGCAGTCCCCGGACAGGACGTCCCGGGGAGCTGTTTTTT; CDR3: CASSPRTGRPGELFF
size: few; V: TRBV19; length: 16; D: TRBD1; J: TRBJ1-5; DNA: TGTGCCAGTAGTACCTCCCGGACAGGGCTCATCCGGCCCCAGCATTTT; CDR3: CASSTSRTGLIRPQHF
size: .; V: TRBV5-4; length: 13; D: .; J: TRBJ2-7; DNA: TGTGCCAGCAGCTTGAGGGTCGGCGACGAGCAGTACTTC; CDR3: CASSLRVGDEQYF
size: .; V: TRBV24-1; length: 19; D: TRBD2; J: TRBJ2-1; DNA: TGTGCCACCAGTGACCCCGGGACTAGCGGGGGGAGCTCCTACAATGAGCAGTTCTTC; CDR3: CATSDPGTSGGSSYNEQFF
size: .; V: TRBV28; length: 15; D: TRBD1; J: TRBJ1-3; DNA: TGTGCCAGCAGAAGACGACAGGGCAGGGGAAACACCATATATTTT; CDR3: CASRRRQGRGNTIYF